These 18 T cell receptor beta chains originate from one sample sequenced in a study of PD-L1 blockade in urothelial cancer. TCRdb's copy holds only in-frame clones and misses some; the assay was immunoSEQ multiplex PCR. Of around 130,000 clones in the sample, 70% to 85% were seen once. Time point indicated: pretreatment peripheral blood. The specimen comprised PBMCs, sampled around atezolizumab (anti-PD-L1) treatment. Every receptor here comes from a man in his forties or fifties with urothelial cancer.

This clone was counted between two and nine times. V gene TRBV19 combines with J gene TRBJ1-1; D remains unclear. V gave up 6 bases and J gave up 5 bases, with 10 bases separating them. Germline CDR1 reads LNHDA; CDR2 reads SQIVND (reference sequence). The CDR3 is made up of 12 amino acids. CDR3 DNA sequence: TGTGCCAGTAGGAGGGAGTCGACTGAAGCTTTCTTT. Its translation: CASRRESTEAFF.

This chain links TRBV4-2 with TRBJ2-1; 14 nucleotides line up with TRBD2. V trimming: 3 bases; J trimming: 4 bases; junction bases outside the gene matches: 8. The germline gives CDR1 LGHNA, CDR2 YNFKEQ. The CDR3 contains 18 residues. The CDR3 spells CASSQRLAGGPPYNEQFF. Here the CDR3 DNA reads TGTGCCAGCAGCCAGCGACTAGCGGGAGGGCCTCCTTACAATGAGCAGTTCTTC.

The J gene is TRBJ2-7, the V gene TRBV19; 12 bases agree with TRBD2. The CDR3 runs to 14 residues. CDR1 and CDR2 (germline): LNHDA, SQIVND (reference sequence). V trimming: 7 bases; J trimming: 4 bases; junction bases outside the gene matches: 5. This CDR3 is CASKTSGRSYEQYF. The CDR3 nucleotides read TGTGCCAGTAAAACTAGCGGGAGGTCTTACGAGCAGTACTTC.

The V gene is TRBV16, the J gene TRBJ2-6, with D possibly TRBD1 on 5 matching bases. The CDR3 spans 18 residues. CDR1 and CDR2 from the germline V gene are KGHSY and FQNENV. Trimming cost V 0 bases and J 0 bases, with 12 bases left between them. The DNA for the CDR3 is TGTGCCAGCAGCCAATCAGGGAAGGGGTTCTCTGGGGCCAACGTCCTGACTTTC. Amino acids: CASSQSGKGFSGANVLTF.

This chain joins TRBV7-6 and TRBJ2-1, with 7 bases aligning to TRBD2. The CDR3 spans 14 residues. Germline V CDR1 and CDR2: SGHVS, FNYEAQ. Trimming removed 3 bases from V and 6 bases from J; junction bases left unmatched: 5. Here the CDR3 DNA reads TGTGCCAGCAGCTTGACTAGCTTTGGCAATGAGCAGTTCTTC. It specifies CASSLTSFGNEQFF.

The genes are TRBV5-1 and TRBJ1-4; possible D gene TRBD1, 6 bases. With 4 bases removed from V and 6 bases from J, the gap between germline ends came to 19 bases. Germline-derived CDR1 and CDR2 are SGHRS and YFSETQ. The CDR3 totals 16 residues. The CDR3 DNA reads TGCGCCAGCAGCGAGCCGACAGGCTCCGATTATGAAAAACTGTTTTTT. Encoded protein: CASSEPTGSDYEKLFF. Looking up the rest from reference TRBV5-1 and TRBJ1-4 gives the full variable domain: KAGVTQTPRYLIKTRGQQVTLSCSPISGHRSVSWYQQTPGQGLQFLFEYFSETQRNKGNFPGRFSGRQFSNSRSEMNVSTLELGDSALYLCASSEPTGSDYEKLFFGSGTQLSVL.

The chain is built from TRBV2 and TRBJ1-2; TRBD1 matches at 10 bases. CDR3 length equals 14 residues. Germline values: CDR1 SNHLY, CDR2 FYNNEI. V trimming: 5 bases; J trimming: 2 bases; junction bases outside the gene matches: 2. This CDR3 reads CASSKGQGNYGYTF. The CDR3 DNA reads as TGTGCCAGCAGTAAGGGACAGGGGAACTATGGCTACACCTTC.

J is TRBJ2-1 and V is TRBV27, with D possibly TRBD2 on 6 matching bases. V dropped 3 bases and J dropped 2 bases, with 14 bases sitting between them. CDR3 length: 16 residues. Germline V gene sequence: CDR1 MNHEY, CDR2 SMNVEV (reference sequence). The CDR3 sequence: CASSFWGSGAYNEQFF. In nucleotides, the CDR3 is TGTGCCAGCAGTTTTTGGGGGTCGGGGGCCTACAATGAGCAGTTCTTC.

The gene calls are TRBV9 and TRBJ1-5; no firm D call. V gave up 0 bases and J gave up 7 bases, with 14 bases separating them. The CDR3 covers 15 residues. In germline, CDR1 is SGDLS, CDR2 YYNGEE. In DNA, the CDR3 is TGTGCCAGCAGCGTAGGTGACCTCCCGGGGCAGCCCCAGCATTTT. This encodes CASSVGDLPGQPQHF.

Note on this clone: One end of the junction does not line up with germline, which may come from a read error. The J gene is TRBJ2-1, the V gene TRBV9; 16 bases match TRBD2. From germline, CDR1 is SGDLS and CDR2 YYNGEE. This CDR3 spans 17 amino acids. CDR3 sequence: CASSGTSGRAWTNEQFF. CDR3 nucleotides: TGTGCAAGCAGTGGGACTAGCGGGAGGGCGTGGACCAATGAGCAGTTCTTC.

Here the CDR3 DNA reads TGTGCCAGCAGCTCCCCGGGCAGAGGGCAGAACACTGAAGCTTTCTTT. It is translated as CASSSPGRGQNTEAFF. The V gene is TRBV7-8, the J gene TRBJ1-1; no clear D gene. CDR3 length: 16 amino acids. The ends were cut back, 4 bases at V and 1 base at J, with 16 bases in the middle. Germline values: CDR1 SGHVS, CDR2 FQNEAQ.

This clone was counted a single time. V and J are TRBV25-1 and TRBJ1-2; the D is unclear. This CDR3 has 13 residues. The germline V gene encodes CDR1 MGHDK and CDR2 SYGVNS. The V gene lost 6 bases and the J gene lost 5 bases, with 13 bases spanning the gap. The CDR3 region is CASSPGPGYGYTF. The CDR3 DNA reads TGTGCCAGCAGCCCCGGACCGGGATATGGCTACACCTTC.

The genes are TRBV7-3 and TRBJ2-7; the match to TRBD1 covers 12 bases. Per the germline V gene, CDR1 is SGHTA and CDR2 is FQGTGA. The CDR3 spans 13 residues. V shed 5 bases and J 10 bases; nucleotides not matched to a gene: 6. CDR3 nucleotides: TGTGCCAGCAGCCCCGGGACAGGGGGCGAACAGTACTTC. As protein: CASSPGTGGEQYF.

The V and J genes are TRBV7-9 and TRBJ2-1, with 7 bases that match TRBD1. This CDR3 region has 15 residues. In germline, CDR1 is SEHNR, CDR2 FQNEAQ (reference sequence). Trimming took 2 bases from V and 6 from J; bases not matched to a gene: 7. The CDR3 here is CASSLRTGNPNEQFF. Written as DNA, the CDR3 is TGTGCCAGCAGCTTACGGACAGGCAACCCCAATGAGCAGTTCTTC.

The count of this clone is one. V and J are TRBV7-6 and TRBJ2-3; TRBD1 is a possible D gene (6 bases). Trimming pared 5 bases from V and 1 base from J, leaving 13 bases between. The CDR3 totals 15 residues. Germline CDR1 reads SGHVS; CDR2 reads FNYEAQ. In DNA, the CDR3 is TGTGCCAGCAGCGCATACAGGGAACGCACAGATACGCAGTATTTT. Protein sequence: CASSAYRERTDTQYF.

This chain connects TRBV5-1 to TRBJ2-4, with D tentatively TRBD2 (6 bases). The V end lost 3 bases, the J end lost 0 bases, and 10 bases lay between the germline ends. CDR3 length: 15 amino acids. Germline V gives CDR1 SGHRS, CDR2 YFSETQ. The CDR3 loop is CASSWGDEAKNIQYF. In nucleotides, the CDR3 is TGCGCCAGCAGCTGGGGGGACGAAGCCAAAAACATTCAGTACTTC. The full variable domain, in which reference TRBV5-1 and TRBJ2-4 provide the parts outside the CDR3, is KAGVTQTPRYLIKTRGQQVTLSCSPISGHRSVSWYQQTPGQGLQFLFEYFSETQRNKGNFPGRFSGRQFSNSRSEMNVSTLELGDSALYLCASSWGDEAKNIQYFGAGTRLSVL.

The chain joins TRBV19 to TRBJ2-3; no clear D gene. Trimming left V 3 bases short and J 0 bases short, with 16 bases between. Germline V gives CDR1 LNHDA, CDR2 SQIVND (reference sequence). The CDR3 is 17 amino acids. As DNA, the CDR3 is TGTGCCAGTAGTATCCAGTGGAGCAGTCCCAGCACAGATACGCAGTATTTT. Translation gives CASSIQWSSPSTDTQYF.

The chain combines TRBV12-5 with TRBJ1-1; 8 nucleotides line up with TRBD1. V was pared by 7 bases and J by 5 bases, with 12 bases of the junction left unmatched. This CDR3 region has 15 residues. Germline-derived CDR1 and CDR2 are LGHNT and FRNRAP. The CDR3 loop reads CASALHQGARTEAFF. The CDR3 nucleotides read TGTGCTAGTGCCCTACACCAGGGGGCGCGTACTGAAGCTTTCTTT. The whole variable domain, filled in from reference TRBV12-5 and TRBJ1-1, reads DARVTQTPRHKVTEMGQEVTMRCQPILGHNTVFWYRQTMMQGLELLAYFRNRAPLDDSGMPKDRFSAEMPDATLATLKIQPSEPRDSAVYFCASALHQGARTEAFFGQGTRLTVV.